This T cell receptor (beta chain) is drawn from a study of early T cells in non-severe SARS-CoV-2 infection. This CDR3 contains 14 residues. J gave up 11 bases and V 3 bases, and 10 bases lay outside the gene matches. The germline V gene has CDR1 MNHEY and CDR2 SMNVEV (reference sequence). Each CDR3 protein gets one entry after TCRdb re-called the 5' RACE reads with MiXCR. This table holds about 92,000 distinct CDR3 sequences, approximately 15% found once. Material: whole blood. V gene TRBV27 combines with J gene TRBJ1-5; TRBD1 agrees at 7 bases. The TCR was taken from an adult who was a healthcare worker with PCR-confirmed SARS-CoV-2 infection or an uninfected control (not recorded which). The CDR3 sequence is CASSFTGQAGSQHF. The CDR3 DNA reads TGTGCCAGCAGTTTCACCGGACAGGCTGGGTCCCAGCATTTT.